The 4 T cell receptor beta chains given below trace back to one sample, sequenced in a study of blood T cells in healthy people across ages. A sample-barcoded 5' primer and a J-beta primer mix were used in a second PCR of roughly 7 to 11 cycles. Via MiXCR, TCRdb re-called the 5' RACE reads, giving one row per CDR3 protein. Of over 600,000 distinct CDR3 sequences in the sample, around 50% are singletons; the top ten hold 15% to 20%. Source material: blood. The source is a man aged 80 or over in good health.

This clonotype has a handful of counts. This chain links TRBV20-1 with TRBJ2-1; 8 bases match TRBD1. J lost 1 base, V lost 8 bases, and 7 bases had no gene match. Germline CDR1 reads DFQATT; CDR2 reads SNEGSKA (reference sequence). This CDR3 region has 14 residues. The CDR3 bases are TGCAGTCCCTTCGACAGGGGTTCCTACAATGAGCAGTTCTTC. It specifies CSPFDRGSYNEQFF.

This clonotype was seen many times. This chain joins TRBV7-2 and TRBJ2-7; 12 bases align to TRBD2. CDR3 length equals 14 residues. In germline, CDR1 is SGHTA, CDR2 FQGNSA. V gave up 5 bases and J gave up 2 bases; unmatched junction bases: 1. The CDR3 protein is CASSRTSGAYEQYF. The DNA for the CDR3 is TGTGCCAGCAGCCGGACTAGCGGGGCCTACGAGCAGTACTTC.

J is TRBJ2-3 and V is TRBV2, with TRBD2 identical over 13 bases. CDR3 length: 16 residues. Germline loops: CDR1 SNHLY, CDR2 FYNNEI. V dropped 8 bases and J dropped 2; count of bases not matched to a gene: 7. The CDR3 is CASGGLAGLFTDTQYF. The CDR3 DNA sequence: TGTGCCAGCGGGGGACTAGCGGGACTTTTCACAGATACGCAGTATTTT.

This clonotype was counted a few times. V gene TRBV12-3 or TRBV12-4 combines with J gene TRBJ2-5; D is unresolved. The CDR3 is 13 amino acids. V was pared by 3 bases and J by 4 bases, with 9 bases between. CDR3: CASSLRQRETQYF. CDR3 nucleotide sequence: TGTGCCAGCAGTTTGAGGCAGAGAGAGACCCAGTACTTC.